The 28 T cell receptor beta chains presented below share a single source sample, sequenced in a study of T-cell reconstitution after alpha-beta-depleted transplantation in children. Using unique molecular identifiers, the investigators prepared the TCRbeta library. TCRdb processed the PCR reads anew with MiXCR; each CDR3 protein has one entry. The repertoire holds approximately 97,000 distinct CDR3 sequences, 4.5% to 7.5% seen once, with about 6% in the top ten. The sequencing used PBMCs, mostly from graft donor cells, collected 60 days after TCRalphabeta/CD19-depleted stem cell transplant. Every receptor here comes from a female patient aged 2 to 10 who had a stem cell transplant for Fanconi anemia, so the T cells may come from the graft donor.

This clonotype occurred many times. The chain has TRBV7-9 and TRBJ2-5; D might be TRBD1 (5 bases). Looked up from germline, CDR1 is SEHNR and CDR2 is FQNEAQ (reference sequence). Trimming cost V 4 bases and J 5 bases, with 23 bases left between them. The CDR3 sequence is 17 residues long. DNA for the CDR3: TGTGCCAGCAGCTCCCGAGAGATGGGGCTGGGTTTGGAGACCCAGTACTTC. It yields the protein CASSSREMGLGLETQYF.

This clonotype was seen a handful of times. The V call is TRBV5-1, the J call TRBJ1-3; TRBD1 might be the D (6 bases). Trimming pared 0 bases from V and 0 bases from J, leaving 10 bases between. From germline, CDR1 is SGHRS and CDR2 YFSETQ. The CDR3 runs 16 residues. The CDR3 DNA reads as TGCGCCAGCAGCTTGGGCCAGGGGAGCTCTGGAAACACCATATATTTT. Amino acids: CASSLGQGSSGNTIYF.

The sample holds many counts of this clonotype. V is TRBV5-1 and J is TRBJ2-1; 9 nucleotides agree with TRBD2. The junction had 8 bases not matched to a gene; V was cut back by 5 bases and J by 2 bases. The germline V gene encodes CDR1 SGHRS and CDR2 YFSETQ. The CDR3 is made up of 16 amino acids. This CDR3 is CASRDSGSPTYNEQFF. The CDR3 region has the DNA TGCGCCAGCAGGGATAGCGGGAGCCCCACCTACAATGAGCAGTTCTTC.

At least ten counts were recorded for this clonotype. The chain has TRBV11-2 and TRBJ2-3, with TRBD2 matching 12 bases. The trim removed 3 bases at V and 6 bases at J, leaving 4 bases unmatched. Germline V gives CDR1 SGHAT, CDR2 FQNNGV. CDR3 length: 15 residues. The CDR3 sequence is CASSFRLAGEDTQYF. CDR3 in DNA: TGTGCCAGCAGCTTTCGACTAGCGGGGGAGGATACGCAGTATTTT. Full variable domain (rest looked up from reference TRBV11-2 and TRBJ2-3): EAGVAQSPRYKIIEKRQSVAFWCNPISGHATLYWYQQILGQGPKLLIQFQNNGVVDDSQLPKDRFSAERLKGVDSTLKIQPAKLEDSAVYLCASSFRLAGEDTQYFGPGTRLTVL.

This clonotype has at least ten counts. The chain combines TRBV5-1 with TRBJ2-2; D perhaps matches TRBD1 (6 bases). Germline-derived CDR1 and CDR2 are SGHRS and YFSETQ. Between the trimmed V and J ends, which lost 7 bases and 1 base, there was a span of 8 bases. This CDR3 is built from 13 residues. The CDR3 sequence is CASLQGNTGELFF. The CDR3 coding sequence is TGCGCCAGCCTACAGGGGAACACCGGGGAGCTGTTTTTT.

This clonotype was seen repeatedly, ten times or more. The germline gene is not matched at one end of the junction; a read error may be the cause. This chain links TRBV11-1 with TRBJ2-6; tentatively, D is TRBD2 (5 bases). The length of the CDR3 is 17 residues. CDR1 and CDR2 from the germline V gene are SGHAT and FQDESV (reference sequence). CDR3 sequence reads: CASSLAHPGSGANVLTF. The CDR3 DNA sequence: TGTGCCAGCAGCCTAGCCCATCCGGGATCTGGGGCCAACGTCCTGACTTTC.

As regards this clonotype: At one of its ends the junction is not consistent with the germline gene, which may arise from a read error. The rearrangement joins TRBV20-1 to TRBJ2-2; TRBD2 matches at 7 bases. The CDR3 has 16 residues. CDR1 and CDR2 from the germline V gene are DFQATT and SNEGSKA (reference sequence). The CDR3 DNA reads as TGCTGTGCTAGAGATGGGCTAGCGGCGAACACCGGGGAGCTGTTTTTT. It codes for CCARDGLAANTGELFF.

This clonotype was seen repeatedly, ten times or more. The CDR3 bases are TGTGCCAGCAGCATCAGGGGGCTCGGCAATCAGCCCCAGCATTTT. Translation gives CASSIRGLGNQPQHF. The gene calls are TRBV6-2 or TRBV6-3 and TRBJ1-5, with 8 bases matching TRBD1. Germline values: CDR1 MNHEY, CDR2 SVGEGT. The V segment lost 6 bases and the J segment 2 bases; nucleotides outside the gene matches: 6. The CDR3 is made up of 15 amino acids.

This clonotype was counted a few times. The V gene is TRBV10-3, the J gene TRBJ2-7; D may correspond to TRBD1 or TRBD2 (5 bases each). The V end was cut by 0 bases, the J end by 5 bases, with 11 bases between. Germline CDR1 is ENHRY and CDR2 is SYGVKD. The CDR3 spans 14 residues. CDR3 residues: CAISESGDGNEQYF. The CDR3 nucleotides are TGTGCCATCAGTGAGTCGGGGGACGGGAACGAGCAGTACTTC.

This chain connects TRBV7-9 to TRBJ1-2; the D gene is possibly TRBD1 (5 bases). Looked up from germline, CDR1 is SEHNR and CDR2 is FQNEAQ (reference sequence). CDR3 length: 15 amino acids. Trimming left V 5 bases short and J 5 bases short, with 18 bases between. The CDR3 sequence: CASSAPSGGAYGYTF. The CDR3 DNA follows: TGTGCCAGCAGCGCGCCCTCGGGGGGAGCTTATGGCTACACCTTC.

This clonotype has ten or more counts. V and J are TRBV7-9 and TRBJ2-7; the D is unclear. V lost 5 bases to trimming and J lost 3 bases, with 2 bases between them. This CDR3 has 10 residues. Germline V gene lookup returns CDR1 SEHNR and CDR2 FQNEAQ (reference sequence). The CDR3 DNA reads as TGTGCCAGCAGCAACTACGAGCAGTACTTC. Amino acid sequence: CASSNYEQYF.

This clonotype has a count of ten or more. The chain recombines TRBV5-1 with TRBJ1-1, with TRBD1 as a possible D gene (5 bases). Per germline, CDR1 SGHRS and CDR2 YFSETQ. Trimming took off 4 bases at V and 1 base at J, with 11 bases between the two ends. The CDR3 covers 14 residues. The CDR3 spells CASSEFGQNTEAFF. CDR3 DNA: TGCGCCAGCAGCGAATTCGGACAGAACACTGAAGCTTTCTTT.

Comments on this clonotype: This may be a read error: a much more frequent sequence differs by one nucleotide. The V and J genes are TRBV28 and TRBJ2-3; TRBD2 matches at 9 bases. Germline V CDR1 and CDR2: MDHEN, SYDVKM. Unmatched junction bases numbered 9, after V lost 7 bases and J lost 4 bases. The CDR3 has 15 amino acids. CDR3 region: CASIIAGVGADTQYF. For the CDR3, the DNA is TGTGCCAGCATAATAGCGGGAGTTGGCGCAGATACGCAGTATTTT.

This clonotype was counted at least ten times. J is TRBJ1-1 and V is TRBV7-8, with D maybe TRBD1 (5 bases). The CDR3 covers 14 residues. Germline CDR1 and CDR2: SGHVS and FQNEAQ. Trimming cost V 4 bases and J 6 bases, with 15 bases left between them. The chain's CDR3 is CASSSLGGRAEAFF. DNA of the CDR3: TGTGCCAGCAGCTCCCTCGGGGGGAGGGCTGAAGCTTTCTTT.

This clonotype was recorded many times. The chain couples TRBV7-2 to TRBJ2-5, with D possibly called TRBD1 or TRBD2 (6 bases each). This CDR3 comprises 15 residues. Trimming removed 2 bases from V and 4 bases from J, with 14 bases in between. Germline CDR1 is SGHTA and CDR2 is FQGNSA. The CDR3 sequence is CASSLPEGGRETQYF. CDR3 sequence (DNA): TGTGCCAGCAGCTTACCAGAGGGGGGTCGAGAGACCCAGTACTTC.

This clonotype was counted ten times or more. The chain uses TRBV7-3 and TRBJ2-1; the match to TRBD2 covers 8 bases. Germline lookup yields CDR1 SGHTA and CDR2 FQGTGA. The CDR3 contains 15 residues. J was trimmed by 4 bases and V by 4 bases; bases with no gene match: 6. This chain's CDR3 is CASSYTSGAYNEQFF. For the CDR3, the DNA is TGTGCCAGCAGCTATACTAGCGGAGCATACAATGAGCAGTTCTTC. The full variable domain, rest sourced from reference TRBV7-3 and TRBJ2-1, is GAGVSQTPSNKVTEKGKYVELRCDPISGHTALYWYRQSLGQGPEFLIYFQGTGAADDSGLPNDRFFAVRPEGSVSTLKIQRTERGDSAVYLCASSYTSGAYNEQFFGPGTRLTVL.

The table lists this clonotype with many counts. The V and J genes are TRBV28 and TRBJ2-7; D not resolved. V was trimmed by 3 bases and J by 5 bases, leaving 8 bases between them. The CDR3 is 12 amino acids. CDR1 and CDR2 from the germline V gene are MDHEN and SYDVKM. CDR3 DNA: TGTGCCAGCAGTTTGTCTCCGAACGAGCAGTACTTC. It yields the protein CASSLSPNEQYF. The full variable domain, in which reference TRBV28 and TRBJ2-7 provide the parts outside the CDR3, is DVKVTQSSRYLVKRTGEKVFLECVQDMDHENMFWYRQDPGLGLRLIYFSYDVKMKEKGDIPEGYSVSREKKERFSLILESASTNQTSMYLCASSLSPNEQYFGPGTRLTVT.

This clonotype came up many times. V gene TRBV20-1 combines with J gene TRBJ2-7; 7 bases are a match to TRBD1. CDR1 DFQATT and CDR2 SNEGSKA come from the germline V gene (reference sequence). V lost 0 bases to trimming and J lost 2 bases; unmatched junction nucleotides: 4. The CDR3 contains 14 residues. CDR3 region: CSARDRQGAYEQYF. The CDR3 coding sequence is TGCAGTGCTAGAGATAGGCAGGGGGCCTACGAGCAGTACTTC.

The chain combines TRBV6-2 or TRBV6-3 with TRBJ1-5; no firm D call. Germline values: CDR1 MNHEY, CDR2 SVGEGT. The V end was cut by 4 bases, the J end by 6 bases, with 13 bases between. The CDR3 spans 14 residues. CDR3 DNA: TGTGCCAGCAGTTTCTTGGGAAGGAGTCAGCCCCAGCATTTT. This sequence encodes CASSFLGRSQPQHF.

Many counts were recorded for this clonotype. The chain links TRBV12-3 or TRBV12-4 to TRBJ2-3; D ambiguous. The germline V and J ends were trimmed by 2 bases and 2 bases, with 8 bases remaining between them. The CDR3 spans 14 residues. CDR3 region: CASSLKTPTDTQYF. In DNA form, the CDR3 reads TGTGCCAGCAGTTTAAAGACGCCCACAGATACGCAGTATTTT.

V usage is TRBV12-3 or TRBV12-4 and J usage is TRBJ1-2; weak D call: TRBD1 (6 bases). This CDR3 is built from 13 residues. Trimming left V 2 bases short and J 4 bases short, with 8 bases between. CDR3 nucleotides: TGTGCCAGCAGTTTAACGGACAGCTATGGCTACACCTTC. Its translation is CASSLTDSYGYTF.

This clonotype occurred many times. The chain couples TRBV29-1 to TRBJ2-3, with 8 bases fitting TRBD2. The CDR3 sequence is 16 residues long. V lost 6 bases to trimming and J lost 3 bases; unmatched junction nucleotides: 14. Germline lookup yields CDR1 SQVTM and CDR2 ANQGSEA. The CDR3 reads CSVPSIAGRRTDTQYF. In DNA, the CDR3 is TGCAGCGTCCCCTCCATAGCGGGACGACGTACAGATACGCAGTATTTT.

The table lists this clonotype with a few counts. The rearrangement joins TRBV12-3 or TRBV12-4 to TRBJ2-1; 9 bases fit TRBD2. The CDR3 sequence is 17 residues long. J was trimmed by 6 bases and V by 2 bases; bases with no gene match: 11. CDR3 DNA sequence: TGTGCCAGCAGTTTAAGTATAGATGGGCGGGGGGGCAATGAGCAGTTCTTC. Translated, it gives CASSLSIDGRGGNEQFF.

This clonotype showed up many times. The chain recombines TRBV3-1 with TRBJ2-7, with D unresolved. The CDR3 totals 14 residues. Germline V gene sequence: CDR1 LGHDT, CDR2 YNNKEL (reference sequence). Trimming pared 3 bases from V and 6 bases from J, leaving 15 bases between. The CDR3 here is CASSQEPGLSEQYF. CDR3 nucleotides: TGTGCCAGCAGCCAGGAGCCCGGGCTTTCCGAGCAGTACTTC.

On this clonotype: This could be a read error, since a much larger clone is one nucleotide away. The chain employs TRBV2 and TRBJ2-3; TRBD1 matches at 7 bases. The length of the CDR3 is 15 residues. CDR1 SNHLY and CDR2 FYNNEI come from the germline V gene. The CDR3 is CASRGRQLGTDSQYF. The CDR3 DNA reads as TGTGCCAGCAGGGGACGACAGTTGGGGACAGATTCGCAGTATTTT.

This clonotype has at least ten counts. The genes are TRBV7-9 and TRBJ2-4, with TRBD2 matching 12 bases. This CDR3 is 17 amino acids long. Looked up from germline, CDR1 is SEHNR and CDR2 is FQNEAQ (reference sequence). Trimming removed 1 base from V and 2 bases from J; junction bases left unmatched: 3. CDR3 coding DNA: TGTGCCAGCAGCTTAGGGGGACTAGCGGGCTCCAAAAACATTCAGTACTTC. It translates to CASSLGGLAGSKNIQYF. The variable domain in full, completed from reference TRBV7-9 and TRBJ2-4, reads DTGVSQNPRHKITKRGQNVTFRCDPISEHNRLYWYRQTLGQGPEFLTYFQNEAQLEKSRLLSDRFSAERPKGSFSTLEIQRTEQGDSAMYLCASSLGGLAGSKNIQYFGAGTRLSVL.

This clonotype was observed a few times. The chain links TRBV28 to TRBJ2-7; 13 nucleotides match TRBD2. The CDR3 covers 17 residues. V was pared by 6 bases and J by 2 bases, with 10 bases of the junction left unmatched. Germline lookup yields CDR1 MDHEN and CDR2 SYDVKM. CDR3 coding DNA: TGTGCCAGCAGCGGACTAGCGGGAGACTGGGGAACCTACGAGCAGTACTTC. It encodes CASSGLAGDWGTYEQYF.

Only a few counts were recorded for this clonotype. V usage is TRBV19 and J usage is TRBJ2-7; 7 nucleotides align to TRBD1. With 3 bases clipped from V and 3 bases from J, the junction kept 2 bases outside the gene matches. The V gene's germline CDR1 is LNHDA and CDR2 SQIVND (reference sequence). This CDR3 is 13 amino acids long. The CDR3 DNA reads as TGTGCCAGTAGTATCACAGGGGACTACGAGCAGTACTTC. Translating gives CASSITGDYEQYF.